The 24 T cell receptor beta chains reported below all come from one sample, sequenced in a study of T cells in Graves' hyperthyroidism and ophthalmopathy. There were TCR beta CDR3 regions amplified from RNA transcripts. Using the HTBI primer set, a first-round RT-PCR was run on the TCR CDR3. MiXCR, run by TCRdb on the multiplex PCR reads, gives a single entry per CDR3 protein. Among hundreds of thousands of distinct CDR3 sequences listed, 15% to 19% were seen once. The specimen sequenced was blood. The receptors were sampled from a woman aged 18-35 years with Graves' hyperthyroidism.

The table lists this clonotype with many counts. The CDR3 reads CASSGGQAYNEQFF. CDR3 nucleotide sequence: TGTGCCAGCAGTGGGGGACAGGCCTACAATGAGCAGTTCTTC. This sequence joins TRBV25-1 and TRBJ2-1, with TRBD1 identical over 8 bases. Trimming at V came to 4 bases and at J to 2 bases, leaving 1 base not matched to a gene. The germline V gene has CDR1 MGHDK and CDR2 SYGVNS. The CDR3 loop spans 14 amino acids.

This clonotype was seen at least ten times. The CDR3 bases are TGCAGTGCTCCAAATTGGGGACAGTTAGGCAGCAATCAGCCCCAGCATTTT. Translated: CSAPNWGQLGSNQPQHF. J is TRBJ1-5 and V is TRBV20-1, with TRBD1 matching 7 bases. V lost 5 bases, J lost 1 base, and 14 bases stayed unmatched. The CDR3 runs 17 residues. The germline gives CDR1 DFQATT, CDR2 SNEGSKA (reference sequence).

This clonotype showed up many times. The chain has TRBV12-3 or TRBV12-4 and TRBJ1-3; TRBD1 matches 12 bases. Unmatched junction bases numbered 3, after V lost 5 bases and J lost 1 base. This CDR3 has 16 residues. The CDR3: CASSGTGGGSGNTIYF. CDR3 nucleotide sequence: TGTGCCAGCAGTGGGACAGGGGGCGGATCTGGAAACACCATATATTTT.

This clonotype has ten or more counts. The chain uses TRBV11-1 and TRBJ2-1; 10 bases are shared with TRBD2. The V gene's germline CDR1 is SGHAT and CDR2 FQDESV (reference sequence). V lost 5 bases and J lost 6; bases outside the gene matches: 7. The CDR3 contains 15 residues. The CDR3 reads CASSHRGLAVNEQFF. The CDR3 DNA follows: TGTGCCAGCAGCCACCGAGGACTAGCGGTCAATGAGCAGTTCTTC.

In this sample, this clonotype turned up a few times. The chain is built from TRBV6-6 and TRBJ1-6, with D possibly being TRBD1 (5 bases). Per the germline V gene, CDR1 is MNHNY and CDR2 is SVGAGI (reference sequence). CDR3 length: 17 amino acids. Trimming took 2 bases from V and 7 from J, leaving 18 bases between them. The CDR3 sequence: CASSYTHRQNRNSPLHF. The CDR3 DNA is TGTGCCAGCAGTTACACCCACCGACAGAACAGGAATTCACCCCTCCACTTT.

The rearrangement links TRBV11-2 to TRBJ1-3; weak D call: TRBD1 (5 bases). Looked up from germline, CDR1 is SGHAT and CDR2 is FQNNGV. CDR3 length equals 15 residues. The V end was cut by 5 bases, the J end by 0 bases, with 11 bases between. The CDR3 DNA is TGTGCCAGCAGCCCTGACAGTTACTCTGGAAACACCATATATTTT. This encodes CASSPDSYSGNTIYF.

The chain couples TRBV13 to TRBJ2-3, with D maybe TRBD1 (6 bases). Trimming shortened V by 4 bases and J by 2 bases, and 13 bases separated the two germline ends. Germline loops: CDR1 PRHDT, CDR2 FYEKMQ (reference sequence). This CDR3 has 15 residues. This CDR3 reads CASSSSGHITDTQYF. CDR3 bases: TGTGCCAGCAGCTCATCGGGACACATCACAGATACGCAGTATTTT. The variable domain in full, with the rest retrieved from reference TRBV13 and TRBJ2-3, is AAGVIQSPRHLIKEKRETATLKCYPIPRHDTVYWYQQGPGQDPQFLISFYEKMQSDKGSIPDRFSAQQFSDYHSELNMSSLELGDSALYFCASSSSGHITDTQYFGPGTRLTVL.

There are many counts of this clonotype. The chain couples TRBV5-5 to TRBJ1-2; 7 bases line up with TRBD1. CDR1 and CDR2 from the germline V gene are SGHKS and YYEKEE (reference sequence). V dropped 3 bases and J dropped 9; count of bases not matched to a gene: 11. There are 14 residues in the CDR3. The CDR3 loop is CASSYEYRGSSYTF. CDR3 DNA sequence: TGTGCCAGCAGCTACGAATACAGGGGTTCCAGCTACACCTTC.

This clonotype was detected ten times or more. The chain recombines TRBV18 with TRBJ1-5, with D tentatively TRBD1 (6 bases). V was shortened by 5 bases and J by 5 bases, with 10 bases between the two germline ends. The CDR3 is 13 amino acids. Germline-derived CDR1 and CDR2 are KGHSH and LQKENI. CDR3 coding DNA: TGTGCCAGCTCATCGAACAGGGATCAGCCCCAGCATTTT. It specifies CASSSNRDQPQHF.

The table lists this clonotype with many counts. The CDR3 is CASSLAGTDQETQYF. In DNA form, the CDR3 reads TGTGCCAGCAGCTTAGCCGGGACAGACCAAGAGACCCAGTACTTC. This chain uses TRBV7-9 with TRBJ2-5; 7 nucleotides line up with TRBD1. V lost 0 bases and J lost 0; bases outside the gene matches: 1. CDR1 and CDR2 from the germline V gene are SEHNR and FQNEAQ (reference sequence). The CDR3 extends over 15 amino acids.

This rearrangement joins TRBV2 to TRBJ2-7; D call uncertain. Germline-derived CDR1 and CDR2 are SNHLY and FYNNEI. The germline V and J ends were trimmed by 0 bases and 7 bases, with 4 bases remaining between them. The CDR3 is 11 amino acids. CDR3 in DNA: TGTGCCAGCAGTGAAGCCTGGGAGCAGTACTTC. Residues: CASSEAWEQYF.

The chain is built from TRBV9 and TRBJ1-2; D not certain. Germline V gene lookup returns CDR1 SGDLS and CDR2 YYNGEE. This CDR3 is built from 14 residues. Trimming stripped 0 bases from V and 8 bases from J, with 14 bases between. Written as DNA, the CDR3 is TGTGCCAGCAGCGTAGCGGCGGGTGAGGAAGGCTACACCTTC. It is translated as CASSVAAGEEGYTF.

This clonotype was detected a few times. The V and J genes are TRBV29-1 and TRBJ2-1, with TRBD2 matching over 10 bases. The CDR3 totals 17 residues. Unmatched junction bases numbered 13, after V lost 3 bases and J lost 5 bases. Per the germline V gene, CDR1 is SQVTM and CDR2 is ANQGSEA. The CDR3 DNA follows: TGCAGCGTTGAGCTTCGCCCGGGACTAGCGTACAACAATGAGCAGTTCTTC. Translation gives CSVELRPGLAYNNEQFF.

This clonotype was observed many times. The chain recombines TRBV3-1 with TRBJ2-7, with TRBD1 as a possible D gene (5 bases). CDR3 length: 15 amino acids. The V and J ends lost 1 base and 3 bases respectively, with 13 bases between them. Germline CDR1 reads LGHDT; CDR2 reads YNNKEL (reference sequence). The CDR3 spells CASSQGLDSNYEQYF. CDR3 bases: TGTGCCAGCAGCCAAGGATTAGACAGCAACTACGAGCAGTACTTC.

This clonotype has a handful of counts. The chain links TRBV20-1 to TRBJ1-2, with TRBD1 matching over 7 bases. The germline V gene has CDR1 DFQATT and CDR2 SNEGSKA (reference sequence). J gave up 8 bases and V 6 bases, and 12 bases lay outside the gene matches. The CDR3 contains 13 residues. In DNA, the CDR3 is TGCAGTGCCCCCTCAGACAGGGATGGGGGCTACACCTTC. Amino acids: CSAPSDRDGGYTF.

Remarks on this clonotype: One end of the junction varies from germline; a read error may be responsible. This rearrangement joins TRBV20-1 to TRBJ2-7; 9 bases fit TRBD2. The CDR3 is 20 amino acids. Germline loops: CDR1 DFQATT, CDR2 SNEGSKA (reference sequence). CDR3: CSARPGYRGLAPASTYGQYF. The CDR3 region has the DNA TGCAGTGCTAGACCAGGCTACAGGGGACTAGCCCCGGCCTCAACCTACGGGCAGTACTTC.

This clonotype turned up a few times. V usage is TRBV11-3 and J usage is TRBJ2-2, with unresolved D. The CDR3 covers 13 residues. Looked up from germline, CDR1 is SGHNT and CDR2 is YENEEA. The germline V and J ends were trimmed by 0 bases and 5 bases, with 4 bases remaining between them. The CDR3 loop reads CASSLDQTGELFF. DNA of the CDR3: TGTGCCAGCAGCTTAGACCAAACCGGGGAGCTGTTTTTT.

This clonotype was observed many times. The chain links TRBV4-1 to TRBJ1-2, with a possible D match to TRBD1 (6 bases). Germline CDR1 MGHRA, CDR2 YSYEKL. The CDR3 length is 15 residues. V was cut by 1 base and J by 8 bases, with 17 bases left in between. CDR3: CASSQGLRGPKGYTF. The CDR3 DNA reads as TGCGCCAGCAGCCAAGGGCTCCGGGGGCCGAAGGGCTACACCTTC.

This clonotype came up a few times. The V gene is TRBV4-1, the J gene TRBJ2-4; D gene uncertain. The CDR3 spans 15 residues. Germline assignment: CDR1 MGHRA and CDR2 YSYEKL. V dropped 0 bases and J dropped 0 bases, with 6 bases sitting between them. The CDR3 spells CASSQEGIAKNIQYF. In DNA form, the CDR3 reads TGCGCCAGCAGCCAAGAAGGGATAGCCAAAAACATTCAGTACTTC.

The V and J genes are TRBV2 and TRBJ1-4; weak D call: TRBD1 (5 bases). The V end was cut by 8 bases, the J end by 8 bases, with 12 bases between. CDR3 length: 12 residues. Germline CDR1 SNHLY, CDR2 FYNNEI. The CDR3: CASGRGVEKLFF. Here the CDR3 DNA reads TGTGCCAGCGGGAGGGGAGTGGAAAAACTGTTTTTT.

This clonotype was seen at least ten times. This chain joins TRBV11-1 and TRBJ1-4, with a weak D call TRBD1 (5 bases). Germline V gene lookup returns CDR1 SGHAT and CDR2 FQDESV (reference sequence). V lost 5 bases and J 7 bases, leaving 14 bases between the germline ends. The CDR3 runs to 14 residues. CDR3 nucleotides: TGTGCCAGCAGCGAAATCACCGGGGGTGAAAAACTGTTTTTT. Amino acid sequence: CASSEITGGEKLFF. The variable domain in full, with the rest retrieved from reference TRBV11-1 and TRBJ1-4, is EAEVAQSPRYKITEKSQAVAFWCDPISGHATLYWYRQILGQGPELLVQFQDESVVDDSQLPKDRFSAERLKGVDSTLKIQPAELGDSAMYLCASSEITGGEKLFFGSGTQLSVL.

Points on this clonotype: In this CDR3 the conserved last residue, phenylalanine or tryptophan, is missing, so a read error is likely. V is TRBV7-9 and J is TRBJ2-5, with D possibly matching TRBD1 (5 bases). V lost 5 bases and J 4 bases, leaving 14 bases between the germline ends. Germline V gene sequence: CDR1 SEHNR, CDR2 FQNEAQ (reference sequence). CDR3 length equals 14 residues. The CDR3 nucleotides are TGTGCCAGCAGCGACAGCTGGGCCCGAGAGACCCAGTACCTC. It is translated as CASSDSWARETQYL.

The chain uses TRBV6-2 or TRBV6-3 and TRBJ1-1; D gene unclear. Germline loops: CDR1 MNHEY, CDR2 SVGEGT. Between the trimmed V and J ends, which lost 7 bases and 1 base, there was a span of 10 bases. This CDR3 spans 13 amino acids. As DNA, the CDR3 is TGTGCCAGCACCTTGAACCAGAACACTGAAGCTTTCTTT. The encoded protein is CASTLNQNTEAFF.

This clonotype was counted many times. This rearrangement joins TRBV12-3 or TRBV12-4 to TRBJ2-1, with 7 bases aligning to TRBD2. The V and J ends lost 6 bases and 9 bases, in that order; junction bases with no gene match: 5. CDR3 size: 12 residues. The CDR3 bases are TGTGCCAGCAGGCCGGGGGGTAGTGAGCAGTTCTTC. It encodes CASRPGGSEQFF.